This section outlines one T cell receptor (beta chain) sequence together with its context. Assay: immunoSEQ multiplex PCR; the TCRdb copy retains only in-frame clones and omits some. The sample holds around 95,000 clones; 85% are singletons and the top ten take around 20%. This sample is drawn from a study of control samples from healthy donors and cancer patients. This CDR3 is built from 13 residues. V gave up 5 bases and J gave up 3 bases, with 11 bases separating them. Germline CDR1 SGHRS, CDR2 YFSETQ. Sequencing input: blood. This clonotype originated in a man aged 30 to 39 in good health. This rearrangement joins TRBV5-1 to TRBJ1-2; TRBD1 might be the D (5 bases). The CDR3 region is CASSTQGDYGYTF. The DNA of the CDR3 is TGCGCCAGCAGTACTCAAGGGGACTATGGCTACACCTTC.